The next 23 T cell receptor beta chains were all read from a single sample in a study of cytomegalovirus exposure and HLA in healthy donors. Method: immunoSEQ multiplex PCR; TCRdb's copy keeps in-frame clones and lacks some. The sample consists of 150,000 or so clones, 90% of them appearing once. The sample was PBMCs. The receptors originated from a woman younger than 45 in good health and CMV-seropositive.

The chain carries TRBV27 and TRBJ2-7; weak D call: TRBD2 (5 bases). Trimming removed 4 bases at V and 1 base at J, with 8 bases between. The germline CDR1 and CDR2 sequences are MNHEY and SMNVEV (reference sequence). CDR3 length equals 13 residues. The CDR3 nucleotides are TGTGCCAGCAGTTCCGGGATGTCCTACGAGCAGTACTTC. The encoded protein is CASSSGMSYEQYF.

This chain uses TRBV11-3 with TRBJ2-1; D is perhaps TRBD1 (6 bases). V was trimmed by 4 bases and J by 6 bases, leaving 13 bases between them. CDR3 size: 14 residues. Looked up from germline, CDR1 is SGHNT and CDR2 is YENEEA. The CDR3 DNA reads TGTGCCAGCAGCTCGAGACAGGACCTCAATGAGCAGTTCTTC. Protein: CASSSRQDLNEQFF.

The CDR3 loop is CASRLNAIFTDTQYF. Written as DNA, the CDR3 is TGTGCCAGCAGGCTGAACGCGATTTTCACAGATACGCAGTATTTT. The chain carries TRBV7-2 and TRBJ2-3; D gene ambiguous. V was cut by 6 bases and J by 2 bases, with 15 bases left in between. Germline lookup yields CDR1 SGHTA and CDR2 FQGNSA. CDR3 length: 15 amino acids. The full variable domain, rest sourced from reference TRBV7-2 and TRBJ2-3, is GAGVSQSPSNKVTEKGKDVELRCDPISGHTALYWYRQSLGQGLEFLIYFQGNSAPDKSGLPSDRFSAERTGGSVSTLTIQRTQQEDSAVYLCASRLNAIFTDTQYFGPGTRLTVL.

The chain combines TRBV5-6 with TRBJ2-7, with 10 nucleotides matching TRBD1. This CDR3 has 12 amino acids. Per germline, CDR1 SGHDT and CDR2 YYEEEE. After removal of 9 bases from V and 5 bases from J, the junction contained 5 bases not matched to a gene. CDR3 protein: CATGTGVDEQYF. For the CDR3, the DNA is TGTGCCACCGGGACAGGGGTTGACGAGCAGTACTTC.

The J gene is TRBJ2-6, the V gene TRBV6-1; D uncertain. The V end was cut by 8 bases, the J end by 1 base, with 12 bases between. The CDR3 spans 15 residues. CDR1 and CDR2 from the germline V gene are MNHNS and SASEGT. In DNA, the CDR3 is TGTGCCAGCCTTCCGTCTCGTTCTGGGGCCAACGTCCTGACTTTC. This gives the protein CASLPSRSGANVLTF.

V usage is TRBV7-3 and J usage is TRBJ1-3; TRBD1 agrees at 9 bases. The CDR3 spans 14 residues. Germline CDR1 SGHTA, CDR2 FQGTGA. V lost 5 bases and J lost 4; bases outside the gene matches: 3. CDR3 in amino acids: CASSPGTGGNTIYF. CDR3 sequence (DNA): TGTGCCAGCAGCCCTGGGACAGGGGGAAACACCATATATTTT.

The chain is built from TRBV2 and TRBJ2-3; 9 bases are shared with TRBD1. Germline V lookup: CDR1 SNHLY, CDR2 FYNNEI. The trim removed 2 bases at V and 4 bases at J, leaving 7 bases unmatched. The CDR3 spans 16 residues. DNA of the CDR3: TGTGCCAGCAGTGAAATCCCGGGACAGGGCTCAGATACGCAGTATTTT. As protein: CASSEIPGQGSDTQYF.

This chain links TRBV4-2 with TRBJ2-3; unclear D gene. This CDR3 is 13 amino acids long. Trimming left V 3 bases short and J 6 bases short, with 10 bases between. The germline CDR1 and CDR2 sequences are LGHNA and YNFKEQ. In DNA, the CDR3 is TGTGCCAGCAGCCATGGTGTAGCCGATACGCAGTATTTT. Protein: CASSHGVADTQYF.

In regard to this clone: One end of the junction varies from germline; a read error may be responsible. The gene calls are TRBV6-5 and TRBJ2-7; 14 bases are a match to TRBD2. This CDR3 spans 15 amino acids. Germline V lookup: CDR1 MNHEY, CDR2 SVGAGI. In DNA form, the CDR3 reads TGTGCCACCAGTCCGGGACTAGCGGGAGTCCACGAGCAGTACTTC. Protein sequence: CATSPGLAGVHEQYF.

The J gene is TRBJ1-2, the V gene TRBV6-1; TRBD1 agrees at 7 bases. The CDR3 extends over 17 amino acids. J was trimmed by 4 bases and V by 3 bases; bases with no gene match: 14. The V gene's germline CDR1 is MNHNS and CDR2 SASEGT. This chain's CDR3 is CASSDQLDRAPVYGYTF. The DNA for the CDR3 is TGTGCCAGCAGTGACCAGCTAGACAGGGCCCCCGTCTATGGCTACACCTTC.

The chain is built from TRBV5-1 and TRBJ2-3, with D unresolved. Germline V gene sequence: CDR1 SGHRS, CDR2 YFSETQ. The CDR3 extends over 12 amino acids. Trimming stripped 4 bases from V and 6 bases from J, with 9 bases between. The CDR3 coding sequence is TGCGCCAGCAGCCCCAACTGGGATACGCAGTATTTT. Residues: CASSPNWDTQYF.

This clone has a single count. This chain joins TRBV4-1 and TRBJ2-7, with a tentative D call TRBD2 (6 bases). V shed 4 bases and J shed 7 bases, with 11 bases lying between them. Germline assignment: CDR1 MGHRA and CDR2 YSYEKL. The length of the CDR3 is 12 residues. CDR3 sequence: CASSPTGGEQYF. The CDR3 nucleotides read TGCGCCAGCAGCCCAACTGGAGGGGAGCAGTACTTC.

A single count supports this clone. The V call is TRBV7-8, the J call TRBJ2-5; TRBD1 aligns across 7 bases. After removal of 8 bases from V and 5 bases from J, the junction contained 8 bases not matched to a gene. CDR3 length: 13 residues. From germline, CDR1 is SGHVS and CDR2 FQNEAQ. DNA for the CDR3: TGTGCCAGCCGTCACAGGGGTGGCGAGACCCAGTACTTC. This translates into CASRHRGGETQYF.

This sequence joins TRBV28 and TRBJ2-3, with D possibly being TRBD1 (6 bases). This CDR3 region has 12 residues. V lost 3 bases and J 6 bases, leaving 7 bases between the germline ends. Germline V lookup: CDR1 MDHEN, CDR2 SYDVKM. CDR3 region: CASSFRGDTQYF. The CDR3, as DNA: TGTGCCAGCAGTTTTAGGGGGGATACGCAGTATTTT.

In DNA form, the CDR3 reads TGTGCCAGCAGTTTACTCGCGACAGGAATTAATTACGAGCAGTACTTC. It is translated as CASSLLATGINYEQYF. The chain is built from TRBV28 and TRBJ2-7, with D tentatively TRBD1 (6 bases). Looked up from germline, CDR1 is MDHEN and CDR2 is SYDVKM. V shed 2 bases and J shed 4 bases, with 18 bases lying between them. CDR3 length equals 16 residues.

V gene TRBV15 combines with J gene TRBJ1-4, with TRBD1 identical over 9 bases. Trimming removed 3 bases from V and 8 bases from J; junction bases left unmatched: 10. Germline V gene lookup returns CDR1 LNHNV and CDR2 YYDKDF (reference sequence). The CDR3 totals 16 residues. The chain's CDR3 is CATSRDRGGTLEKLFF. In DNA, the CDR3 is TGTGCCACCAGCAGGGACAGGGGTGGGACTTTGGAAAAACTGTTTTTT.

The chain couples TRBV10-3 to TRBJ2-3; 9 bases align to TRBD2. Germline loops: CDR1 ENHRY, CDR2 SYGVKD. CDR3 size: 18 residues. V gave up 0 bases and J gave up 1 base; unmatched junction bases: 8. Here the CDR3 DNA reads TGTGCCATCAGTGAGTCTCTGGCTAGCGGGGATCGCACAGATACGCAGTATTTT. Translation gives CAISESLASGDRTDTQYF.

The genes are TRBV28 and TRBJ1-5; a possible D gene is TRBD1 (6 bases). Looked up from germline, CDR1 is MDHEN and CDR2 is SYDVKM. The V and J ends lost 4 bases and 0 bases respectively, with 10 bases between them. CDR3 length: 15 residues. The CDR3 nucleotides read TGTGCCAGCAGTTATCCGGGACATAGCAATCAGCCCCAGCATTTT. Its protein product is CASSYPGHSNQPQHF. Full variable domain (rest looked up from reference TRBV28 and TRBJ1-5): DVKVTQSSRYLVKRTGEKVFLECVQDMDHENMFWYRQDPGLGLRLIYFSYDVKMKEKGDIPEGYSVSREKKERFSLILESASTNQTSMYLCASSYPGHSNQPQHFGDGTRLSIL.

This clone was counted between two and nine times. The chain couples TRBV27 to TRBJ2-7; TRBD1 matches 9 bases. The V segment lost 6 bases and the J segment 4 bases; nucleotides outside the gene matches: 1. Germline V gene sequence: CDR1 MNHEY, CDR2 SMNVEV (reference sequence). This CDR3 spans 12 amino acids. The DNA of the CDR3 is TGTGCCAGCAGGGACAGGGGATACGAGCAGTACTTC. Protein: CASRDRGYEQYF.

This chain links TRBV7-2 with TRBJ2-3, with 7 bases lining up with TRBD2. This CDR3 spans 15 amino acids. Germline assignment: CDR1 SGHTA and CDR2 FQGNSA. V lost 5 bases, J lost 0 bases, and 5 bases stayed unmatched. The CDR3 sequence: CASSQLGGSTDTQYF. DNA for the CDR3: TGTGCCAGCAGCCAACTCGGGGGGAGCACAGATACGCAGTATTTT.

The chain links TRBV5-1 to TRBJ2-1; no firm D call. The CDR3 contains 15 residues. Per germline, CDR1 SGHRS and CDR2 YFSETQ. Trimming took off 1 base at V and 1 base at J, with 9 bases between the two ends. The chain's CDR3 is CASSLISTSYNEQFF. The CDR3 region has the DNA TGCGCCAGCAGCTTGATCTCAACTTCCTACAATGAGCAGTTCTTC.

V is TRBV5-1 and J is TRBJ2-5; 7 positions agree with TRBD1. The J segment lost 13 bases and the V segment lost 0 bases, leaving 9 bases of the junction unmatched. Germline values: CDR1 SGHRS, CDR2 YFSETQ. The CDR3 consists of 13 residues. The CDR3 here is CASSLVTRGQRYF. The CDR3 DNA reads TGCGCCAGCAGCTTGGTGACCCGGGGACAGAGGTACTTC.

The chain carries TRBV7-2 and TRBJ2-7; D might be TRBD1 (6 bases). Germline V gene sequence: CDR1 SGHTA, CDR2 FQGNSA. The CDR3 runs 14 residues. The V gene lost 1 base and the J gene lost 0 bases, with 7 bases spanning the gap. CDR3: CASSLVTGSYEQYF. In DNA, the CDR3 is TGTGCCAGCAGCTTAGTGACAGGCTCCTACGAGCAGTACTTC. Supplemented by reference TRBV7-2 and TRBJ2-7, the full variable domain reads GAGVSQSPSNKVTEKGKDVELRCDPISGHTALYWYRQSLGQGLEFLIYFQGNSAPDKSGLPSDRFSAERTGGSVSTLTIQRTQQEDSAVYLCASSLVTGSYEQYFGPGTRLTVT.